The TCR beta chain described here comes from a study of beta chain features in type 1 diabetes. Across the study: Regarding age, gender and cell yields, patients proved similar to healthy donors. In all, about 100,000,000 sorted cells from all samples were analyzed.

This clone has more than one count but fewer than ten. Antigen: not known. Isolated RNA was reverse transcribed in full, so expressed TCRB transcripts were sequenced. TCRdb's copy holds only in-frame clones and misses some; the assay was immunoSEQ multiplex PCR. The data show hundreds of thousands of clones, over 13% seen once. CDR3 length equals 13 residues. Germline lookup yields CDR1 SNHLY and CDR2 FYNNEI. Trimming took off 6 bases at V and 5 bases at J, with 13 bases between the two ends. Study-wide results and caveats: All four CD4+ subsets of Type 1 diabetes patients contained TCRB CDR3s that were moderately but significantly shorter. A potential influence of HLA type upon TCRB rearrangement remained unresolved herein.

Cells sorted by CD45RO/CCR7/CD25/CD127/CD95/CD27 comprised CD4+ naive, central memory, regulatory and stem cell-like memory cells. This sequence was found in a man aged 18 to 30 with type 1 diabetes. The genes are TRBV2 and TRBJ2-5, with TRBD1 as a possible D gene (6 bases). Sample: naive CD4+ T cells from blood. The chain's CDR3 is CASSHRDRETQYF. The CDR3 DNA is TGTGCCAGCAGCCACAGGGATCGGGAGACCCAGTACTTC.